These 31 T cell receptor beta chains share one sample of origin, sequenced in a study of shared clonotypes between healthy human individuals. Produced via immunoSEQ multiplex PCR; TCRdb's table is partial and in-frame only. The sample contains 400,000 to 550,000 clones, less than 80% of which appear only once. The sequencing sample was made of PBMCs. Receptors originate from a woman aged 40 to 49 in good health. Some clones in this sample may be carry-over from other donors' samples.

The chain couples TRBV29-1 to TRBJ2-7, with 7 bases matching TRBD2. Germline CDR1 is SQVTM and CDR2 is ANQGSEA. The CDR3 spans 14 residues. With V trimmed by 7 bases and J by 2 bases, 11 bases remained unmatched. CDR3 in amino acids: CSATGGGSPYEQYF. CDR3 DNA: TGCAGCGCCACAGGCGGGGGTTCCCCCTACGAGCAGTACTTC.

V and J are TRBV6-1 and TRBJ1-1; D gene ambiguous. Germline V gene data show CDR1 as MNHNS and CDR2 as SASEGT. V shed 2 bases and J shed 3 bases, with 10 bases lying between them. CDR3 length equals 14 residues. The CDR3 nucleotides read TGTGCCAGCAGTGAATTTGTGGGCTACACTGAAGCTTTCTTT. This translates into CASSEFVGYTEAFF.

The V and J genes are TRBV5-1 and TRBJ2-2; 7 bases agree with TRBD1. Trimming at V came to 4 bases and at J to 0 bases, leaving 3 bases not matched to a gene. The germline CDR1 and CDR2 sequences are SGHRS and YFSETQ. CDR3 length equals 15 residues. The CDR3 DNA sequence: TGCGCCAGCAGCCGGGACAGACCGAACACCGGGGAGCTGTTTTTT. Amino acid sequence: CASSRDRPNTGELFF.

This clone has more than one count but fewer than ten. The CDR3: CASSSQGHPNTGELFF. In DNA, the CDR3 is TGTGCCAGCAGCTCCCAGGGACATCCGAACACCGGGGAGCTGTTTTTT. The chain uses TRBV11-1 and TRBJ2-2, with D perhaps TRBD1 (6 bases). This CDR3 has 16 amino acids. Deletions cut 4 bases from V and 0 bases from J, with 12 bases between. Germline CDR1 reads SGHAT; CDR2 reads FQDESV (reference sequence).

As concerns this clone: Distinct nucleotide sequences in the sample also encode this CDR3. CDR3 DNA sequence: TGTGCCAGCAGCTCAAGCGGGAGCTCCTACAATGAGCAGTTCTTC. This sequence encodes CASSSSGSSYNEQFF. The chain joins TRBV9 to TRBJ2-1, with 8 nucleotides matching TRBD2. J gave up 0 bases and V 4 bases, and 3 bases lay outside the gene matches. Germline lookup yields CDR1 SGDLS and CDR2 YYNGEE. The CDR3 is made up of 15 amino acids. The full variable domain, its missing parts supplied by reference TRBV9 and TRBJ2-1, is DSGVTQTPKHLITATGQRVTLRCSPRSGDLSVYWYQQSLDQGLQFLIQYYNGEERAKGNILERFSAQQFPDLHSELNLSSLELGDSALYFCASSSSGSSYNEQFFGPGTRLTVL.

The chain has TRBV5-4 and TRBJ2-2, with TRBD2 as a possible D gene (5 bases). The length of the CDR3 is 13 residues. The V end lost 1 base, the J end lost 7 bases, and 8 bases lay between the germline ends. CDR1 is SGHNT and CDR2 is YYREEE in the germline V gene (reference sequence). The CDR3 loop is CASSLNRDGELFF. CDR3 sequence (DNA): TGTGCCAGCAGCTTGAATCGGGACGGGGAGCTGTTTTTT.

The chain has TRBV7-2 and TRBJ2-7; D ambiguous. The CDR3 consists of 12 residues. Germline V gene sequence: CDR1 SGHTA, CDR2 FQGNSA. Trimming left V 2 bases short and J 2 bases short, with 4 bases between. The CDR3 is CASSLSAYEQYF. Here the CDR3 DNA reads TGTGCCAGCAGCTTATCAGCCTACGAGCAGTACTTC.

The rearrangement links TRBV15 to TRBJ2-3; TRBD2 is a possible D gene (6 bases). Between the trimmed V and J ends, which lost 1 base and 0 bases, there was a span of 11 bases. Per germline, CDR1 LNHNV and CDR2 YYDKDF (reference sequence). The CDR3 is 16 residues long. The CDR3 DNA sequence: TGTGCCACCAGCAGAGTTGGAGCGGGTAGCACAGATACGCAGTATTTT. Residues: CATSRVGAGSTDTQYF.

V and J are TRBV10-1 and TRBJ2-1; possible D gene TRBD2, 6 bases. The CDR3 has 14 residues. The germline V gene encodes CDR1 WNHNN and CDR2 SYGVQD (reference sequence). V lost 3 bases, J lost 7 bases, and 13 bases lay in between. The CDR3 DNA follows: TGCGCCAGCAGTGATATTGGCGGGATAAATGAGCAGTTCTTC. Translating it yields CASSDIGGINEQFF.

The rearrangement links TRBV30 to TRBJ1-4; the D is unclear. This CDR3 comprises 14 residues. The V end was cut by 6 bases, the J end by 8 bases, with 19 bases between. CDR1 and CDR2 (germline): GTSNPN, SVGIG (reference sequence). The CDR3 nucleotides are TGTGCCTGCTATTTTCGACTCCCGAGGGAAAAACTGTTTTTT. This gives the protein CACYFRLPREKLFF.

The V gene is TRBV30, the J gene TRBJ2-1, with TRBD1 matching 9 bases. The CDR3 runs to 15 residues. Trimming took 2 bases from V and 5 from J; bases not matched to a gene: 7. In germline, CDR1 is GTSNPN, CDR2 SVGIG (reference sequence). The CDR3 region has the DNA TGTGCCTGGAGTCCCGGGACAGGGCCCAACAATGAGCAGTTCTTC. Translation: CAWSPGTGPNNEQFF.

V and J are TRBV30 and TRBJ2-1; 7 bases line up with TRBD2. Unmatched junction bases numbered 6, after V lost 2 bases and J lost 2 bases. Germline assignment: CDR1 GTSNPN and CDR2 SVGIG (reference sequence). This CDR3 has 15 amino acids. The CDR3 DNA is TGTGCCTGGAGTCCGGCGGGAGCCCCCTACAATGAGCAGTTCTTC. It yields the protein CAWSPAGAPYNEQFF.

This clone was recorded a few times. The chain carries TRBV7-3 and TRBJ2-2; D possibly matches TRBD1 or TRBD2 (6 bases each). This CDR3 is 14 amino acids long. CDR1 is SGHTA, CDR2 FQGTGA, per germline. V was trimmed by 5 bases and J by 7 bases, leaving 14 bases between them. CDR3 loop: CASSPRRGSGELFF. In DNA form, the CDR3 reads TGTGCCAGCAGCCCAAGGAGGGGGAGCGGGGAGCTGTTTTTT. The full variable domain, completed using reference TRBV7-3 and TRBJ2-2, is GAGVSQTPSNKVTEKGKYVELRCDPISGHTALYWYRQSLGQGPEFLIYFQGTGAADDSGLPNDRFFAVRPEGSVSTLKIQRTERGDSAVYLCASSPRRGSGELFFGEGSRLTVL.

V gene TRBV5-1 combines with J gene TRBJ2-1; 9 bases fit TRBD2. Germline V CDR1 and CDR2: SGHRS, YFSETQ. The CDR3 sequence is 14 residues long. Trimming cost V 4 bases and J 9 bases; bases outside gene matches: 8. This CDR3 is CASSGTSTSGEQFF. CDR3 sequence (DNA): TGCGCCAGCAGCGGGACTAGCACCTCAGGTGAGCAGTTCTTC.

The chain carries TRBV30 and TRBJ2-4; either TRBD1 or TRBD2 may fit D (7 bases each). Per the germline V gene, CDR1 is GTSNPN and CDR2 is SVGIG (reference sequence). The length of the CDR3 is 12 residues. The V end lost 4 bases, the J end lost 7 bases, and 11 bases lay between the germline ends. The CDR3 nucleotides are TGTGCCTGGACAGGGGGAGGGAACATTCAGTACTTC. This sequence encodes CAWTGGGNIQYF.

The chain combines TRBV7-2 with TRBJ1-2; 8 bases agree with TRBD1. Germline CDR1 reads SGHTA; CDR2 reads FQGNSA. The ends lost 7 bases at V and 4 bases at J; junction bases unmatched: 20. This CDR3 spans 18 amino acids. This CDR3 reads CASTKHSADRELPYGYTF. The CDR3 nucleotides are TGTGCCAGCACTAAACATTCCGCGGACAGGGAACTTCCCTATGGCTACACCTTC.

V and J are TRBV7-9 and TRBJ1-5; TRBD1 matches at 9 bases. J gave up 7 bases and V 5 bases, and 9 bases lay outside the gene matches. Germline CDR1 is SEHNR and CDR2 is FQNEAQ (reference sequence). The CDR3 has 15 residues. The CDR3 region has the DNA TGTGCCAGCAGCCACGGGACAGGGCGTTCGCAGCCCCAGCATTTT. It specifies CASSHGTGRSQPQHF.

The sample holds a few counts of this clone. The chain carries TRBV2 and TRBJ2-5; D perhaps matches TRBD2 (6 bases). The V gene lost 3 bases and the J gene lost 4 bases, with 9 bases spanning the gap. The CDR3 is 13 residues long. Germline loops: CDR1 SNHLY, CDR2 FYNNEI. The CDR3 DNA sequence: TGTGCCAGCAGTGATGTGGGGGGAGAGACCCAGTACTTC. It codes for CASSDVGGETQYF.

As regards this clone: The same CDR3 arises from other DNA sequences in this sample as well. This rearrangement joins TRBV2 to TRBJ1-1; a weak D match, TRBD1 (5 bases). CDR1 and CDR2 from the germline V gene are SNHLY and FYNNEI. V was shortened by 3 bases and J by 3 bases, with 14 bases between the two germline ends. There are 15 residues in the CDR3. CDR3 coding DNA: TGTGCCAGCAGTGAGTGGGGGTCGGGAGACACTGAAGCTTTCTTT. This encodes CASSEWGSGDTEAFF.

This sequence joins TRBV29-1 and TRBJ2-1; TRBD2 matches 14 bases. CDR3 length: 14 residues. V shed 5 bases and J 6 bases; nucleotides not matched to a gene: 3. CDR1 and CDR2 (germline): SQVTM, ANQGSEA. CDR3 sequence reads: CSVKGTSGSNEQFF. The CDR3 region has the DNA TGCAGCGTTAAAGGGACTAGCGGGAGCAATGAGCAGTTCTTC.

The chain carries TRBV7-2 and TRBJ1-4, with D perhaps matching TRBD1 (5 bases). This CDR3 contains 17 residues. With 5 bases removed from V and 3 bases from J, the gap between germline ends came to 19 bases. Per the germline V gene, CDR1 is SGHTA and CDR2 is FQGNSA. As DNA, the CDR3 is TGTGCCAGCAGCCCTAACCCGGCCCGGGGGGCTAATGAAAAACTGTTTTTT. This codes for CASSPNPARGANEKLFF. Together with reference TRBV7-2 and TRBJ1-4, the CDR3 gives the full variable domain: GAGVSQSPSNKVTEKGKDVELRCDPISGHTALYWYRQSLGQGLEFLIYFQGNSAPDKSGLPSDRFSAERTGGSVSTLTIQRTQQEDSAVYLCASSPNPARGANEKLFFGSGTQLSVL.

The gene calls are TRBV7-9 and TRBJ2-7, with a tentative D call TRBD1 (6 bases). Per germline, CDR1 SEHNR and CDR2 FQNEAQ (reference sequence). The CDR3 contains 15 residues. V lost 8 bases, J lost 2 bases, and 19 bases lay in between. As DNA, the CDR3 is TGTGCCAGCGGTGAGGGACATTCGAAACCCTACGAGCAGTACTTC. Its translation: CASGEGHSKPYEQYF.

About this clone: In the same sample, other DNA sequences code for this CDR3. The chain combines TRBV30 with TRBJ1-3; D unresolved. V gave up 3 bases and J gave up 3 bases, with 3 bases separating them. Germline V gene sequence: CDR1 GTSNPN, CDR2 SVGIG (reference sequence). The CDR3 loop spans 11 amino acids. CDR3 DNA: TGTGCCTGGAGCGTTGGAAACACCATATATTTT. Translated: CAWSVGNTIYF.

The table lists this clone with a few counts. The V call is TRBV7-3, the J call TRBJ2-1; 11 bases agree with TRBD2. Germline CDR1 is SGHTA and CDR2 is FQGTGA. V lost 1 base to trimming and J lost 4 bases; unmatched junction nucleotides: 3. The CDR3 has 16 residues. CDR3 loop: CASSLIGTSGYNEQFF. The CDR3 nucleotides read TGTGCCAGCAGCTTAATCGGGACTAGCGGTTACAATGAGCAGTTCTTC.

The chain has TRBV5-1 and TRBJ2-1; 10 nucleotides agree with TRBD2. The CDR3 has 15 amino acids. In germline, CDR1 is SGHRS, CDR2 YFSETQ. V shed 0 bases, J shed 6 bases, and the junction held 3 bases outside the gene matches. This CDR3 is CASSLASGGRNEQFF. Here the CDR3 DNA reads TGCGCCAGCAGCTTGGCTAGCGGGGGCCGCAATGAGCAGTTCTTC.

This clone was counted a single time. V is TRBV2 and J is TRBJ1-1, with TRBD1 as a possible D gene (5 bases). Trimming stripped 8 bases from V and 3 bases from J, with 10 bases between. The CDR3 runs 12 residues. Germline V gives CDR1 SNHLY, CDR2 FYNNEI. CDR3 in amino acids: CASGKGHTEAFF. CDR3 bases: TGTGCCAGCGGGAAGGGGCACACTGAAGCTTTCTTT.

The CDR3, as DNA: TGTGCCAGCAGCAAAGGCGGGCTAGCGTGGGACGAGCAGTACTTC. Amino acid sequence: CASSKGGLAWDEQYF. The chain uses TRBV21-1 and TRBJ2-7; the table's D call, TRBD2, was not checked against the DNA. TRBV21-1 is a pseudogene segment. The CDR3 length is 15 residues.

The rearrangement uses TRBV5-4 and TRBJ2-2; 15 bases agree with TRBD2. In germline, CDR1 is SGHNT, CDR2 YYREEE (reference sequence). The CDR3 length is 16 residues. V lost 4 bases, J lost 5 bases, and 3 bases stayed unmatched. The CDR3 DNA sequence: TGTGCCAGCAGCAGGGGGACTAGCGGGAGGACCGGGGAGCTGTTTTTT. Encoded protein: CASSRGTSGRTGELFF.

This chain links TRBV7-2 with TRBJ2-4; D tentatively reads TRBD1 or TRBD2 (5 bases each). CDR1 is SGHTA and CDR2 is FQGNSA in the germline V gene. V lost 5 bases, J lost 3 bases, and 11 bases lay in between. This CDR3 region has 14 residues. CDR3 loop: CASSLRDHKNIQYF. CDR3 DNA: TGTGCCAGCAGCCTCCGGGACCACAAAAACATTCAGTACTTC. The variable domain in full, with the rest retrieved from reference TRBV7-2 and TRBJ2-4, is GAGVSQSPSNKVTEKGKDVELRCDPISGHTALYWYRQSLGQGLEFLIYFQGNSAPDKSGLPSDRFSAERTGGSVSTLTIQRTQQEDSAVYLCASSLRDHKNIQYFGAGTRLSVL.

This clone was seen ten or more times. The chain employs TRBV6-6 and TRBJ1-5; unclear D gene. Trimming removed 2 bases at V and 4 bases at J, with 9 bases between. Per germline, CDR1 MNHNY and CDR2 SVGAGI (reference sequence). The CDR3 is made up of 14 amino acids. CDR3 DNA: TGTGCCAGCAGTTACCCAAAAGGGAATCAGCCCCAGCATTTT. It yields the protein CASSYPKGNQPQHF.

This chain connects TRBV2 to TRBJ1-1, with unresolved D. This CDR3 comprises 15 residues. Germline assignment: CDR1 SNHLY and CDR2 FYNNEI. Trimming shortened V by 2 bases and J by 3 bases, and 13 bases separated the two germline ends. CDR3 DNA sequence: TGTGCCAGCAGTGAATCAGCGGGCCGAGACACTGAAGCTTTCTTT. It encodes CASSESAGRDTEAFF.